The 21 T cell receptor beta chains below come from one sample, sequenced in a study of blood T cell repertoires in COVID-19. Repertoires were generated with immunoSEQ multiplex PCR, while TCRdb's copy carries only in-frame clones and drops some. The repertoire holds approximately 160,000 clones, with 75% to 90% as singletons. The specimen sequenced was PBMCs or T cells enriched from blood (not recorded which). The receptors here all came from a woman aged 50 to 60 who had recovered from COVID-19.

The chain employs TRBV27 and TRBJ2-1, with 9 bases identical to TRBD1. This CDR3 is 15 amino acids long. Germline-derived CDR1 and CDR2 are MNHEY and SMNVEV (reference sequence). Trimming cost V 6 bases and J 8 bases; bases outside gene matches: 11. The CDR3 region is CASSSPTGGSYEQFF. CDR3 nucleotides: TGTGCCAGCAGCTCACCTACAGGGGGCAGCTATGAGCAGTTCTTC.

J is TRBJ2-4 and V is TRBV5-4, with 13 bases that match TRBD2. The V gene end was trimmed by 4 bases and the J gene end by 0 bases; junction bases not matched to a gene: 4. Germline CDR1 and CDR2: SGHNT and YYREEE (reference sequence). The CDR3 covers 17 residues. The CDR3 nucleotides are TGTGCCAGCAGCCTGGGGACTAGCGGGGTAGCCAAAAACATTCAGTACTTC. This sequence encodes CASSLGTSGVAKNIQYF.

This chain connects TRBV29-1 to TRBJ2-3; 10 nucleotides line up with TRBD1. Trimming cost V 7 bases and J 8 bases; bases outside gene matches: 12. CDR3 length equals 14 residues. Germline CDR1 reads SQVTM; CDR2 reads ANQGSEA. DNA of the CDR3: TGCAGCGCCGGGGGTGCAGGGACAGGGGCTACGCAGTATTTT. This gives the protein CSAGGAGTGATQYF.

The chain employs TRBV19 and TRBJ2-2; D remains unclear. Trimming took 7 bases from V and 6 from J, leaving 6 bases between them. Germline CDR1 LNHDA, CDR2 SQIVND (reference sequence). The CDR3 contains 11 residues. The CDR3 coding sequence is TGTGCCAGTACCATCCCCGGGGAGCTGTTTTTT. It translates to CASTIPGELFF.

This chain uses TRBV11-3 with TRBJ2-5; 7 bases align to TRBD1. CDR3 length: 17 residues. CDR1 SGHNT and CDR2 YENEEA come from the germline V gene. V lost 5 bases, J lost 1 base, and 13 bases stayed unmatched. The CDR3 sequence is CASSPEWGNRGQETQYF. CDR3 coding DNA: TGTGCCAGCAGCCCCGAGTGGGGAAACAGGGGCCAAGAGACCCAGTACTTC.

The J gene is TRBJ2-7, the V gene TRBV6-1; D not resolved. Germline V gene lookup returns CDR1 MNHNS and CDR2 SASEGT. CDR3 length: 14 residues. Trimming cost V 3 bases and J 0 bases, with 9 bases left between them. The CDR3 loop is CASSDVRLSYEQYV. The CDR3 DNA sequence: TGTGCCAGCAGTGACGTCAGGCTCTCCTACGAGCAGTACGTC.

This clone was detected ten times or more. J is TRBJ1-2 and V is TRBV2; perhaps TRBD1 as D (5 bases). Trimming stripped 6 bases from V and 4 bases from J, with 18 bases between. CDR3 length: 15 amino acids. The germline V gene has CDR1 SNHLY and CDR2 FYNNEI. The CDR3 reads CASSLGQGYGYGYTF. DNA for the CDR3: TGTGCCAGCAGCCTTGGGCAGGGCTACGGCTATGGCTACACCTTC. The full variable domain, with the rest looked up from reference TRBV2 and TRBJ1-2, is EPEVTQTPSHQVTQMGQEVILRCVPISNHLYFYWYRQILGQKVEFLVSFYNNEISEKSEIFDDQFSVERPDGSNFTLKIRSTKLEDSAMYFCASSLGQGYGYGYTFGSGTRLTVV.

The rearrangement joins TRBV6-5 to TRBJ2-1; D may be TRBD2 (5 bases). The germline V gene has CDR1 MNHEY and CDR2 SVGAGI. Trimming stripped 6 bases from V and 7 bases from J, with 7 bases between. This CDR3 has 11 amino acids. The DNA of the CDR3 is TGTGCCAGCAGCCGGGGTAATGAGCAGTTCTTC. Protein product: CASSRGNEQFF.

The chain recombines TRBV7-2 with TRBJ1-4, with 7 bases identical to TRBD1. In germline, CDR1 is SGHTA, CDR2 FQGNSA. The CDR3 is 15 amino acids. J lost 7 bases, V lost 6 bases, and 11 bases had no gene match. CDR3 DNA sequence: TGTGCCAGCAGTGTGAGGTGGGACAGCCTTGAAAAACTGTTTTTT. Its protein is CASSVRWDSLEKLFF.

The chain uses TRBV19 and TRBJ1-1, with 8 bases fitting TRBD1. Germline CDR1 is LNHDA and CDR2 is SQIVND (reference sequence). The ends lost 10 bases at V and 7 bases at J; junction bases unmatched: 11. The CDR3 covers 13 residues. The CDR3 bases are TGTGCCACCTCGGACAGGGCAGGGGATGAAGCTTTCTTT. This translates into CATSDRAGDEAFF.

This clone was recorded only once. This chain uses TRBV5-6 with TRBJ1-5; D gene uncertain. V dropped 4 bases and J dropped 0 bases, with 23 bases sitting between them. The CDR3 extends over 19 amino acids. CDR1 is SGHDT, CDR2 YYEEEE, per germline. In DNA form, the CDR3 reads TGTGCCAGCAGCCAAAACAGATACAACGCCAGACCTAGCAATCAGCCCCAGCATTTT. It specifies CASSQNRYNARPSNQPQHF.

The table lists this clone with a count of one. The chain couples TRBV19 to TRBJ1-2; D is undetermined. CDR3 length: 13 residues. V lost 4 bases, J lost 2 bases, and 8 bases lay in between. In germline, CDR1 is LNHDA, CDR2 SQIVND (reference sequence). DNA of the CDR3: TGTGCCAGTAGTACTCAGAAGAACTATGGCTACACCTTC. Protein: CASSTQKNYGYTF.

V and J are TRBV18 and TRBJ2-7; the D gene is possibly TRBD1 (5 bases). This CDR3 is 14 amino acids long. V lost 1 base and J lost 0, with 7 bases in between. Germline CDR1 and CDR2: KGHSH and LQKENI. In nucleotides, the CDR3 is TGTGCCAGCTCACCACAAGACAGCTCCTACGAGCAGTACGTC. Translated, it gives CASSPQDSSYEQYV.

The chain is built from TRBV7-9 and TRBJ1-6, with D possibly matching TRBD1 (5 bases). V was clipped by 10 bases and J by 0 bases, with 19 bases between them. This CDR3 has 17 residues. Germline V gene sequence: CDR1 SEHNR, CDR2 FQNEAQ (reference sequence). In DNA form, the CDR3 reads TGTGCCACGACGGTGGGGGGTACGAGCTCCTATAATTCACCCCTCCACTTT. This gives the protein CATTVGGTSSYNSPLHF. Drawing the rest from reference TRBV7-9 and TRBJ1-6, the complete variable domain is DTGVSQNPRHKITKRGQNVTFRCDPISEHNRLYWYRQTLGQGPEFLTYFQNEAQLEKSRLLSDRFSAERPKGSFSTLEIQRTEQGDSAMYLCATTVGGTSSYNSPLHFGNGTRLTVT.

This sequence joins TRBV10-1 and TRBJ2-1, with TRBD1 identical over 9 bases. Per germline, CDR1 WNHNN and CDR2 SYGVQD (reference sequence). J was trimmed by 6 bases and V by 3 bases; bases with no gene match: 6. The CDR3 is made up of 15 amino acids. The CDR3 region has the DNA TGCGCCAGCAGTGAAGTGGGGACAGGGACCAATGAGCAGTTCTTC. Translated: CASSEVGTGTNEQFF.

The V and J genes are TRBV5-1 and TRBJ2-5, with a tentative D call TRBD2 (5 bases). CDR1 is SGHRS, CDR2 YFSETQ, per germline. Trimming left V 3 bases short and J 2 bases short, with 11 bases between. The CDR3 is 14 residues long. CDR3 in amino acids: CASSSGRDQETQYF. Written as DNA, the CDR3 is TGCGCCAGCAGCTCCGGACGGGATCAAGAGACCCAGTACTTC.

The V and J genes are TRBV7-9 and TRBJ2-5; 10 positions match TRBD2. The V and J ends lost 5 bases and 5 bases, in that order; junction bases with no gene match: 8. The CDR3 consists of 15 residues. Germline lookup yields CDR1 SEHNR and CDR2 FQNEAQ (reference sequence). The CDR3 nucleotides read TGTGCCAGCAGCCTAGGACTAGCGGATAGTGAGACCCAGTACTTC. Translating it yields CASSLGLADSETQYF.

This clone was seen only a few times. The genes are TRBV5-1 and TRBJ2-1; D not resolved. CDR3 size: 15 residues. CDR1 is SGHRS, CDR2 YFSETQ, per germline. The V gene lost 5 bases and the J gene lost 5 bases, with 17 bases spanning the gap. CDR3 sequence reads: CASSLTSSTNNEQFF. The CDR3 coding sequence is TGCGCCAGCAGTCTCACCTCGTCTACCAACAATGAGCAGTTCTTC.

This sequence joins TRBV7-2 and TRBJ2-3, with D unresolved. Per germline, CDR1 SGHTA and CDR2 FQGNSA. The CDR3 has 14 residues. Trimming shortened V by 4 bases and J by 0 bases, and 8 bases separated the two germline ends. The CDR3 DNA sequence: TGTGCCAGCAGCTCTAGTTCCAGCACAGATACGCAGTATTTT. This encodes CASSSSSSTDTQYF.

This chain links TRBV13 with TRBJ1-1; no definite D call. The CDR3 extends over 13 amino acids. Looked up from germline, CDR1 is PRHDT and CDR2 is FYEKMQ (reference sequence). V was trimmed by 2 bases and J by 7 bases, leaving 11 bases between them. For the CDR3, the DNA is TGTGCCAGCAGCTTAATCCGCAGAAGTGAAGCTTTCTTT. It specifies CASSLIRRSEAFF.

This chain joins TRBV13 and TRBJ2-5; the D gene is possibly TRBD2 (6 bases). Deletions cut 0 bases from V and 5 bases from J, with 13 bases between. CDR3 length equals 15 residues. Germline CDR1 and CDR2: PRHDT and FYEKMQ (reference sequence). The DNA for the CDR3 is TGTGCCAGCAGCTTAGGGCGCGGGATGTCGGAGACCCAGTACTTC. Protein sequence: CASSLGRGMSETQYF.